The present T cell receptor beta chain was sequenced within a study of blood T cells in healthy people across ages. The CDR3 spans 13 residues. The germline CDR1 and CDR2 sequences are SGHRS and YFSETQ. Germline trimming cut 4 bases from V and 8 bases from J; bases unmatched to any gene: 8. Primers used in a second PCR of roughly 6 to 11 cycles were a sample-barcoded 5' primer and a J-beta primer mix. TCRdb processed the 5' RACE reads anew with MiXCR; each CDR3 protein has one entry. The sample holds about 1,400,000 distinct CDR3 sequences, 59% seen once. There were healthy Caucasian individuals from Russia, aged roughly 6 to 100, serving as donors.

The sample taken for sequencing was blood. The sequence came from a man aged 18 to 29 in good health. This rearrangement joins TRBV5-1 to TRBJ1-2; 7 bases match TRBD1. CDR3 in DNA: TGCGCCAGCAGCCGAGGGACAGCTGAGGGCTACACCTTC. Translating it yields CASSRGTAEGYTF.